Listed below are T cell receptor beta chains from one sample, sequenced in a study of T-cell memory formation after mild COVID-19. MiXCR was run by TCRdb on the 5' RACE reads, yielding one entry per CDR3 protein. The top ten clones hold under 25% of a sample with 290,000 or so distinct CDR3 sequences, roughly a fifth of them seen once. Sequencing was carried out using PBMCs or a T cell subset sorted from them (not recorded which). These receptors originate from a man aged 18 to 29 who had mild COVID-19 (a few samples of this study predate the infection). Cell type and time point are not known. Each CDR3 is given with its conserved first and last residue. Fields, in order: clone size, V gene, J gene, D gene, CDR3 protein, CDR3 DNA. A D gene is named only where the DNA matches it firmly. Not all rows give a size; the values are once, few, many and, for expanded clones, a class.

size: NA
V: TRBV20-1
J: TRBJ2-3
D: NA
CDR3: CSARGMADTQYF
DNA: TGCAGTGCCCGTGGAATGGCAGATACGCAGTATTTT

size: once
V: TRBV7-3
J: TRBJ2-2
D: NA
CDR3: CASSLNPGRNTGELFF
DNA: TGTGCCAGCAGCTTAAATCCGGGGCGGAACACCGGGGAGCTGTTTTTT

size: NA
V: TRBV29-1
J: TRBJ1-1
D: NA
CDR3: CSVVSGSSGAFF
DNA: TGCAGCGTTGTATCGGGGTCCTCAGGGGCTTTCTTT

size: NA
V: TRBV29-1
J: TRBJ2-2
D: TRBD2
CDR3: CSVQLAANTGELFF
DNA: TGCAGCGTCCAACTAGCGGCGAACACCGGGGAGCTGTTTTTT

size: NA
V: TRBV29-1
J: TRBJ1-1
D: NA
CDR3: CSVGGLRLRPEAFF
DNA: TGCAGCGTTGGGGGTTTGCGGTTACGTCCTGAAGCTTTCTTT

size: NA
V: TRBV7-2
J: TRBJ2-4
D: NA
CDR3: CASSLVGALGRRNIQYF
DNA: TGTGCCAGCAGCTTAGTGGGTGCTCTGGGACGGCGAAACATTCAGTACTTC

size: few
V: TRBV4-1
J: TRBJ2-2
D: NA
CDR3: CASSQRGDQQFNTGELFF
DNA: TGCGCCAGCAGCCAACGCGGGGACCAACAATTTAACACCGGGGAGCTGTTTTTT

size: NA
V: TRBV5-1
J: TRBJ2-1
D: TRBD1
CDR3: CASSQTGTAYNEQFF
DNA: TGCGCCAGCAGCCAGACCGGGACAGCTTACAATGAGCAGTTCTTC

size: NA
V: TRBV4-3
J: TRBJ2-6
D: NA
CDR3: CASRVGPGANVLTF
DNA: TGCGCCAGCAGGGTGGGGCCCGGGGCCAACGTCCTGACTTTC

size: NA
V: TRBV7-2
J: TRBJ2-3
D: TRBD2
CDR3: CATRGLAGARTDTQYF
DNA: TGTGCCACCCGCGGGCTAGCGGGGGCCCGCACAGATACGCAGTATTTT

size: NA
V: TRBV5-4
J: TRBJ2-2
D: NA
CDR3: CASSSTGWDTGELFF
DNA: TGTGCCAGCAGCTCCACAGGGTGGGACACCGGGGAGCTGTTTTTT

size: many
V: TRBV7-8
J: TRBJ2-1
D: NA
CDR3: CASSPRGSSYNEQFF
DNA: TGTGCCAGCAGCCCCAGGGGAAGCTCCTACAATGAGCAGTTCTTC

size: many
V: TRBV5-1
J: TRBJ2-3
D: NA
CDR3: CASSFPAGYTQYF
DNA: TGCGCCAGCAGCTTTCCTGCCGGGTATACGCAGTATTTT

size: NA
V: TRBV4-2
J: TRBJ2-7
D: TRBD2
CDR3: CASSRETSGVSYEQYF
DNA: TGTGCCAGCAGCCGAGAGACTAGCGGGGTCTCCTACGAGCAGTACTTC

size: few
V: TRBV20-1
J: TRBJ1-2
D: NA
CDR3: CSATSGDNYGYTF
DNA: TGCAGTGCTACCTCGGGCGATAACTATGGCTACACCTTC

size: NA
V: TRBV20-1
J: TRBJ2-3
D: TRBD2
CDR3: CSAREAGRRTDTQYF
DNA: TGCAGTGCTAGAGAAGCGGGAAGGAGGACAGATACGCAGTATTTT

size: NA
V: TRBV12-3/TRBV12-4
J: TRBJ2-1
D: TRBD2
CDR3: CASSFTRGAYNEQFF
DNA: TGTGCCAGCAGTTTTACGCGGGGGGCATACAATGAGCAGTTCTTC

size: NA
V: TRBV5-1
J: TRBJ2-3
D: NA
CDR3: CASSFAGATADTQYF
DNA: TGCGCCAGCAGCTTTGCGGGGGCAACGGCAGATACGCAGTATTTT

size: NA
V: TRBV3-1
J: TRBJ2-7
D: TRBD2
CDR3: CASSQTTSGVYEQYF
DNA: TGTGCCAGCAGCCAGACTACTAGCGGGGTATACGAGCAGTACTTC

size: NA
V: TRBV5-1
J: TRBJ1-1
D: TRBD1
CDR3: CASSWGQANTEAFF
DNA: TGCGCCAGCAGCTGGGGACAGGCGAACACTGAAGCTTTCTTT

size: NA
V: TRBV7-2
J: TRBJ1-1
D: NA
CDR3: CASSLFSGRAFF
DNA: TGTGCCAGCAGCTTATTTTCGGGTAGGGCTTTCTTT

size: NA
V: TRBV7-6
J: TRBJ2-5
D: NA
CDR3: CASSLDPVLLETQYF
DNA: TGTGCCAGCAGCTTAGACCCTGTGTTGTTAGAGACCCAGTACTTC

size: few
V: TRBV5-5
J: TRBJ1-2
D: NA
CDR3: CASSLAWIGSNYGYTF
DNA: TGTGCCAGCAGCTTGGCTTGGATCGGATCTAACTATGGCTACACCTTC

size: NA
V: TRBV7-2
J: TRBJ2-1
D: NA
CDR3: CASSKRPARTGVFNEQFF
DNA: TGTGCCAGCAGCAAACGACCGGCGCGGACTGGGGTCTTCAATGAGCAGTTCTTC

size: NA
V: TRBV20-1
J: TRBJ2-3
D: TRBD1
CDR3: CSASGTVFPDTQYF
DNA: TGCAGTGCTTCCGGGACAGTCTTCCCAGATACGCAGTATTTT

size: NA
V: TRBV12-3/TRBV12-4
J: TRBJ2-1
D: TRBD2
CDR3: CASSPPGLAKYEQFF
DNA: TGTGCCAGCAGTCCTCCGGGACTAGCTAAGTATGAGCAGTTCTTC

size: NA
V: TRBV29-1
J: TRBJ1-1
D: NA
CDR3: CSVGGGRGDTEAFF
DNA: TGCAGCGTTGGAGGAGGGAGGGGGGACACTGAAGCTTTCTTT

size: NA
V: TRBV10-3
J: TRBJ2-3
D: NA
CDR3: CAISDRRDLNTDTQYF
DNA: TGTGCCATCAGTGACCGCCGGGACTTGAACACAGATACGCAGTATTTT

size: few
V: TRBV7-9
J: TRBJ2-7
D: TRBD1
CDR3: CASSVWTGAYEQYF
DNA: TGTGCCAGCAGCGTCTGGACAGGGGCTTACGAGCAGTACTTC

size: few
V: TRBV4-3
J: TRBJ2-5
D: NA
CDR3: CASSQSIKTAEDETQYF
DNA: TGCGCCAGCAGCCAAAGTATAAAAACTGCGGAGGACGAGACCCAGTACTTC

size: NA
V: TRBV6-2/TRBV6-3
J: TRBJ1-5
D: NA
CDR3: CASRPYGTGQPQHF
DNA: TGTGCCAGCAGACCTTACGGGACCGGGCAGCCCCAGCATTTT

size: NA
V: TRBV5-1
J: TRBJ1-2
D: NA
CDR3: CASSLDPTGRYGYTF
DNA: TGCGCCAGCAGCTTGGACCCGACGGGACGCTATGGCTACACCTTC

size: NA
V: TRBV4-2
J: TRBJ2-7
D: NA
CDR3: CASSQVAGEVREQYF
DNA: TGTGCCAGCAGCCAAGTAGCAGGGGAAGTTAGGGAGCAGTACTTC

size: NA
V: TRBV4-1
J: TRBJ1-2
D: TRBD1
CDR3: CASSRQGQVLNGYTF
DNA: TGCGCCAGCAGCCGACAGGGACAGGTGCTTAATGGCTACACCTTC

size: few
V: TRBV4-1
J: TRBJ1-1
D: NA
CDR3: CASSGPGRRDTEAFF
DNA: TGCGCCAGTTCGGGGCCGGGACGGAGGGACACTGAAGCTTTCTTT

size: many
V: TRBV29-1
J: TRBJ1-5
D: NA
CDR3: CSVSRGTAKGDQPQHF
DNA: TGCAGCGTTTCTCGCGGGACCGCGAAGGGGGACCAGCCCCAGCATTTT

size: many
V: TRBV27
J: TRBJ2-2
D: TRBD2
CDR3: CASSLQGLAGGYTGELFF
DNA: TGTGCCAGCAGTCTCCAGGGACTAGCGGGGGGGTACACCGGGGAGCTGTTTTTT

size: once
V: TRBV7-2
J: TRBJ1-2
D: NA
CDR3: CASSFQGQADYGYTF
DNA: TGTGCCAGCAGCTTTCAAGGCCAGGCGGACTATGGCTACACCTTC

size: few
V: TRBV12-3/TRBV12-4
J: TRBJ1-1
D: NA
CDR3: CASSIVTAEAFF
DNA: TGTGCTAGCAGTATTGTAACAGCCGAAGCTTTCTTT

size: NA
V: TRBV5-1
J: TRBJ2-4
D: NA
CDR3: CASSPPGVINIQYF
DNA: TGCGCCAGCAGCCCACCAGGGGTGATAAACATTCAGTACTTC

size: NA
V: TRBV3-1
J: TRBJ1-2
D: NA
CDR3: CASSPTTGSYGYTF
DNA: TGTGCCAGCAGCCCGACGACCGGCTCCTATGGCTACACCTTC

size: NA
V: TRBV6-5
J: TRBJ2-7
D: NA
CDR3: CASSYSLGVSYEQYF
DNA: TGTGCCAGCAGTTACTCCCTTGGCGTTTCCTACGAGCAGTACTTC

size: few
V: TRBV11-1
J: TRBJ2-5
D: TRBD2
CDR3: CASSKGIAGLMETQYF
DNA: TGTGCCAGCAGCAAAGGAATAGCGGGTTTGATGGAGACCCAGTACTTC

size: few
V: TRBV4-1
J: TRBJ2-1
D: NA
CDR3: CASSQDHAGANEQFF
DNA: TGCGCCAGCAGCCAAGATCATGCAGGGGCCAATGAGCAGTTCTTC

size: few
V: TRBV20-1
J: TRBJ2-5
D: NA
CDR3: CSARDGASETQYF
DNA: TGCAGTGCTAGAGACGGGGCATCAGAGACCCAGTACTTC

size: NA
V: TRBV29-1
J: TRBJ1-1
D: TRBD1
CDR3: CSVGQGYTEAFF
DNA: TGCAGCGTGGGACAGGGTTACACTGAAGCTTTCTTT

size: few
V: TRBV6-6
J: TRBJ1-1
D: TRBD1
CDR3: CASSSAGTVTEAFF
DNA: TGTGCCAGCAGTTCCGCCGGGACAGTCACTGAAGCTTTCTTT

size: few
V: TRBV4-3
J: TRBJ2-5
D: TRBD1
CDR3: CASSQRDRGIETQYF
DNA: TGCGCCAGCAGCCAACGGGACAGGGGGATTGAGACCCAGTACTTC

size: NA
V: TRBV4-2
J: TRBJ2-5
D: NA
CDR3: CASSQGLGQETQYF
DNA: TGTGCCAGCAGCCAAGGACTAGGACAAGAGACCCAGTACTTC

size: few
V: TRBV5-1
J: TRBJ2-2
D: TRBD1
CDR3: CASTPLEGGPRELFF
DNA: TGCGCCAGCACCCCGCTTGAAGGGGGCCCCCGGGAGCTGTTTTTT

size: few
V: TRBV24-1
J: TRBJ2-2
D: NA
CDR3: CATSDWTGQSGELFF
DNA: TGTGCCACCAGTGATTGGACGGGGCAGTCCGGGGAGCTGTTTTTT

size: NA
V: TRBV7-3
J: TRBJ1-2
D: TRBD1
CDR3: CASSLTAGTGASYGYTF
DNA: TGTGCCAGCAGCTTAACAGCCGGGACAGGGGCAAGCTATGGCTACACCTTC

size: NA
V: TRBV7-2
J: TRBJ1-1
D: TRBD1
CDR3: CASSRRGTGAEAFF
DNA: TGTGCCAGCAGCCGAAGGGGGACAGGGGCTGAAGCTTTCTTT

size: few
V: TRBV10-2
J: TRBJ1-3
D: NA
CDR3: CASSELHGNTIYF
DNA: TGCGCCAGCAGTGAGTTACACGGAAACACCATATATTTT

size: NA
V: TRBV25-1
J: TRBJ1-6
D: NA
CDR3: CASSWTVHNSPLHF
DNA: TGTGCCAGCAGTTGGACAGTTCATAATTCACCCCTCCACTTT

size: few
V: TRBV12-3/TRBV12-4
J: TRBJ2-2
D: NA
CDR3: CASSLFGPGELFF
DNA: TGTGCCAGCAGTTTATTCGGTCCCGGGGAGCTGTTTTTT

size: NA
V: TRBV20-1
J: TRBJ1-5
D: TRBD1
CDR3: CSAPGQGNQPQHF
DNA: TGCAGTGCCCCTGGACAGGGTAATCAGCCCCAGCATTTT

size: NA
V: TRBV5-6
J: TRBJ1-1
D: NA
CDR3: CASSFRRLENTEAFF
DNA: TGTGCCAGCAGCTTCCGTCGACTTGAGAACACTGAAGCTTTCTTT

size: NA
V: TRBV27
J: TRBJ2-3
D: NA
CDR3: CASSLAGGLMPDTQYF
DNA: TGTGCCAGCAGTTTAGCCGGGGGATTGATGCCAGATACGCAGTATTTT

size: NA
V: TRBV18
J: TRBJ1-5
D: NA
CDR3: CASSPQGAGQPQHF
DNA: TGTGCCAGCTCACCACAGGGAGCGGGACAGCCCCAGCATTTT